This is a list of T cell receptor beta chains from one sample in a study of blood T cell repertoires in COVID-19. Method: immunoSEQ multiplex PCR; TCRdb's copy keeps in-frame clones and lacks some. The sample lists about 200,000 clones; 88% were seen once. Sequences were obtained from peripheral blood. Receptor source: a man aged 18 to 29 with active or convalescent COVID-19. Each CDR3 is given with its conserved first and last residue. A D gene is named only where the DNA matches it firmly. Clone size is not always given. Where it is, it says once, few, many or a class for expanded clones.

abundance	v_gene	d_gene	j_gene	CDR3nt	CDR3aa
NA	TRBV10-3	NA	TRBJ1-2	TGTGCCATCAGTGTAGAGGTCGTGACCAACTATGGCTACACCTTC	CAISVEVVTNYGYTF
NA	TRBV19	NA	TRBJ2-5	TGTGCCAGTAGTATTAATTTCAGGGGAGAGACCCAGTACTTC	CASSINFRGETQYF
NA	TRBV7-2	TRBD1	TRBJ2-7	TGTGCCAGCAGCCCAGGGGGTTTTTCCTACGAGCAGTACTTC	CASSPGGFSYEQYF
NA	TRBV6-2/TRBV6-3	NA	TRBJ2-1	TGTGCCAGCAGCCTCCTCGCCACTAGATCTCAGTTCTTC	CASSLLATRSQFF
NA	TRBV10-3	NA	TRBJ1-2	TGTGCCATCAGTGACAGGGGTGACAATGGCTACACCTTC	CAISDRGDNGYTF
NA	TRBV2	TRBD1	TRBJ1-2	TGTGCCAGCACCGATATAGGACAGGGGGAAAAAGGCTACACCTTC	CASTDIGQGEKGYTF
NA	TRBV6-5	NA	TRBJ1-2	TGTGCCAGCAGCCGAGGACACCGTAACTATGGCTACACCTTC	CASSRGHRNYGYTF
NA	TRBV27	NA	TRBJ2-3	TGTGCCAGCGGAATTACAGGGTTAAGGGCTACAGATACGCAGTATTTT	CASGITGLRATDTQYF
NA	TRBV7-2	NA	TRBJ1-4	TGTGCCAGCAGTCCCACTCGACAGGAAAATGAAAAACTGTTTTTT	CASSPTRQENEKLFF
NA	TRBV7-9	NA	TRBJ1-2	TGTGCCAGCAGCTTGGAGTCTAGGAGCTACACCTTC	CASSLESRSYTF
once	TRBV19	NA	TRBJ2-5	TGTGCCAGTAGTATTAAAGAGACCCAGTACTTC	CASSIKETQYF
NA	TRBV7-2	TRBD2	TRBJ2-7	TGTGCCAGCAGCCAACTCGGACTAGCGACTTACGAGCAGTACTTC	CASSQLGLATYEQYF
NA	TRBV24-1	TRBD1	TRBJ2-3	TGTGCCACCAGTGATGCCGGGACAGGGGGTAGCACAGATACGCAGTATTTT	CATSDAGTGGSTDTQYF
NA	TRBV30	NA	TRBJ1-5	TGTGCCTGGGGAGGGAGTAGCAATCAGCCCCAGCATTTT	CAWGGSSNQPQHF
NA	TRBV11-2	TRBD1	TRBJ1-2	TGTGCCAGCAGTTGGGGACAGGGCGGCTACACCTTC	CASSWGQGGYTF
NA	TRBV11-2	NA	TRBJ1-2	TGTGCCAGCAGCCAAGGACACGGGTATGGCTACACCTTC	CASSQGHGYGYTF
NA	TRBV7-9	NA	TRBJ2-1	TGTGCCAGCAGCCTCACAGACTACTACAATGAGCAGTTCTTC	CASSLTDYYNEQFF
few	TRBV7-9	NA	TRBJ2-7	TGTGCCAGCAGCTTAAAAAGCGGCAGCTACGAGCAGTACTTC	CASSLKSGSYEQYF
few	TRBV18	TRBD2	TRBJ2-1	TGTGCCAGCTCACCATATCTCCTAGCGGATTCTAATTACAATGAGCAGTTCTTC	CASSPYLLADSNYNEQFF
once	TRBV6-2/TRBV6-3	NA	TRBJ2-1	TGTGCCAGCAGTTACTCCCTTTACAGATTCAATGAGCAGTTCTTC	CASSYSLYRFNEQFF
NA	TRBV5-1	NA	TRBJ1-5	TGCGCCAGCAGCTACTACCGAGACTATAATCAGCCCCAGCATTTT	CASSYYRDYNQPQHF